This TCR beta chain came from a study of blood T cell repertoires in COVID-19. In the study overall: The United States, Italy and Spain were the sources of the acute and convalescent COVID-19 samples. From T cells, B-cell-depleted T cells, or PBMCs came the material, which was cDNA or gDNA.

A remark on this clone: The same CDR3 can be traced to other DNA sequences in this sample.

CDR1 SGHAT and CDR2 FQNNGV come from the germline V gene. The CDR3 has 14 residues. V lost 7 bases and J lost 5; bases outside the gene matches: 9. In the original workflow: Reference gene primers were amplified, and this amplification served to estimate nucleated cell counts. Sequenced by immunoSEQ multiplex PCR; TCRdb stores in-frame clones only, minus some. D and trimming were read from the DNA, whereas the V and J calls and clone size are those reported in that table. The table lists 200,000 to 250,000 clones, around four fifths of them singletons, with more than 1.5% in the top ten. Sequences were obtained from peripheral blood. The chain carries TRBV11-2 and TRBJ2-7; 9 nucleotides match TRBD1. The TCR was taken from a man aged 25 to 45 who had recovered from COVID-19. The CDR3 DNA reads TGTGCCAGCACCCGGCCGGGACAGGGAGACGAGCAGTACTTC. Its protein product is CASTRPGQGDEQYF.